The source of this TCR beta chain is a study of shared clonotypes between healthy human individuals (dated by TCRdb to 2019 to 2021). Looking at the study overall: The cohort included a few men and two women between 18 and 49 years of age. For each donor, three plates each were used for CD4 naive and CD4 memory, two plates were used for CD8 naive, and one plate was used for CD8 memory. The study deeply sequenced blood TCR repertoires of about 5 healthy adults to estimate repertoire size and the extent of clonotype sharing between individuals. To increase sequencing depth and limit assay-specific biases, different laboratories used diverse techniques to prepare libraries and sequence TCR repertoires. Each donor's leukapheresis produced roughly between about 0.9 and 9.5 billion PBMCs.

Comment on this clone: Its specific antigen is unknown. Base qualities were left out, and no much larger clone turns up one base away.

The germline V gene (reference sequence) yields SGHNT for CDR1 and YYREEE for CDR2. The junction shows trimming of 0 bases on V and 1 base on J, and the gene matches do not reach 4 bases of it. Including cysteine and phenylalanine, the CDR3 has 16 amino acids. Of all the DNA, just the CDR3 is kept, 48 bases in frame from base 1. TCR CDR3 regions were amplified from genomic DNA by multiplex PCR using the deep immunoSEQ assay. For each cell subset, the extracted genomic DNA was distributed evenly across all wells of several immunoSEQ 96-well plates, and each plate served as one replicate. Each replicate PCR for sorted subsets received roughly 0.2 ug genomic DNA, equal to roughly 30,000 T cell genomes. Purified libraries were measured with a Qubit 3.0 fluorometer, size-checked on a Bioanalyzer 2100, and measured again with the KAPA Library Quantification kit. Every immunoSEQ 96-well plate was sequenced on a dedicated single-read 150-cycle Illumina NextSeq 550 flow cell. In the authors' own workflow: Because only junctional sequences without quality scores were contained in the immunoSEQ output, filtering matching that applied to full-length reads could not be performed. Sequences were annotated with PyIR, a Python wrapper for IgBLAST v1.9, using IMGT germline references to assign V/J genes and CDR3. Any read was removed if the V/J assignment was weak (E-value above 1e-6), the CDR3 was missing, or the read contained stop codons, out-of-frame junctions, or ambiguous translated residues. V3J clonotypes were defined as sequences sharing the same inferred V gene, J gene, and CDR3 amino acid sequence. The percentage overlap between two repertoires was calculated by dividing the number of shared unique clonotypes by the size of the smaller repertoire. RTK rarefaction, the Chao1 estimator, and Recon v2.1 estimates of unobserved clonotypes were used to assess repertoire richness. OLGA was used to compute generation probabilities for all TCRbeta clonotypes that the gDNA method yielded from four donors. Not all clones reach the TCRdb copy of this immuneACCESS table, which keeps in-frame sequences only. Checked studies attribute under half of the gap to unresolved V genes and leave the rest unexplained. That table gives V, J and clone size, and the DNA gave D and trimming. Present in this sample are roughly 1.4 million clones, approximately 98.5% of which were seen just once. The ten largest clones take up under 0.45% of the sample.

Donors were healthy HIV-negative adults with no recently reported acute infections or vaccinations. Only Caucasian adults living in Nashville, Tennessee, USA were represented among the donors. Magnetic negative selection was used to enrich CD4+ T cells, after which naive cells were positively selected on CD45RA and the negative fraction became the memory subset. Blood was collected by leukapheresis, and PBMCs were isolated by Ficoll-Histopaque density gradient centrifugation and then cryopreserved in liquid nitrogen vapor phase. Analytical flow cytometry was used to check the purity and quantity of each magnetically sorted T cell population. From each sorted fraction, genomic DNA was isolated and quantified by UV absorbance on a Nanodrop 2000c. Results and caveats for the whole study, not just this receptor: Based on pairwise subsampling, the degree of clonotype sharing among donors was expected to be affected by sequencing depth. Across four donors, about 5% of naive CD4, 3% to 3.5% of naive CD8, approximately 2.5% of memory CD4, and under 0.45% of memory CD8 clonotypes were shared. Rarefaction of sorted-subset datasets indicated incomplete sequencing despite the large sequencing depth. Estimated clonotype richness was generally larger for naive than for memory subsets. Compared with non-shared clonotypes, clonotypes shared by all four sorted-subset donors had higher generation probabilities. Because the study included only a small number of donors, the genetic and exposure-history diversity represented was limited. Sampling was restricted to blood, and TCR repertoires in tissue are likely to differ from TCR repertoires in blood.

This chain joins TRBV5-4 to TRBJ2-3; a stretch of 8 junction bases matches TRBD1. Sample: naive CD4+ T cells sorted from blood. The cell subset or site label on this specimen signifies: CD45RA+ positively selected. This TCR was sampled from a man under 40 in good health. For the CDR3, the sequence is CASSLAEQGGTDTQYF. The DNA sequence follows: TGTGCCAGCAGCTTGGCAGAACAGGGGGGCACAGATACGCAGTATTTT.